This T cell receptor (beta chain) was captured in a study of blood T cell repertoires in COVID-19. TCRdb's copy holds only in-frame clones and misses some; the assay was immunoSEQ multiplex PCR. The data hold about 150,000 clones, with about 74% observed a single time. This TCR was recovered from a man aged 45-65 years with acute or convalescent COVID-19. Sequencing used peripheral blood.

CDR3 DNA sequence: TGTGCCTGGAGCGGACAGCAGGGGGATACGCAGTATTTT. Amino acids: CAWSGQQGDTQYF. The J gene is TRBJ2-3, the V gene TRBV30, with D perhaps matching TRBD1 (6 bases). CDR1 is GTSNPN, CDR2 SVGIG, per germline (reference sequence). The CDR3 runs 13 residues. Trimming cost V 3 bases and J 6 bases, with 13 bases left between them.